The 32 T cell receptor beta chains in this list originate from one sample, sequenced in a study of blood T cell repertoires in COVID-19. Only in-frame clones appear in the TCRdb table, and some are missing; sequencing was by immunoSEQ multiplex PCR. The data show about 250,000 clones, around nine tenths seen once. Sequencing input: PBMCs or T cells enriched from blood (not recorded which). All receptors derive from a woman aged 18-29 years who had recovered from COVID-19.

The V and J genes are TRBV27 and TRBJ1-1, with 9 bases lining up with TRBD1. Germline V gene sequence: CDR1 MNHEY, CDR2 SMNVEV (reference sequence). The CDR3 has 16 amino acids. Unmatched junction bases numbered 8, after V lost 6 bases and J lost 0 bases. In DNA form, the CDR3 reads TGTGCCAGCAGCCCTGGGACAGGGAAAGTGAACACTGAAGCTTTCTTT. This translates into CASSPGTGKVNTEAFF.

The chain joins TRBV7-8 to TRBJ1-4; TRBD1 aligns across 8 bases. Germline V gives CDR1 SGHVS, CDR2 FQNEAQ. V lost 2 bases to trimming and J lost 7 bases; unmatched junction nucleotides: 6. This CDR3 spans 15 amino acids. The CDR3: CASSLRGQGFEKLFF. In nucleotides, the CDR3 is TGTGCCAGCAGCTTACGAGGACAGGGCTTTGAAAAACTGTTTTTT. Full variable domain (rest looked up from reference TRBV7-8 and TRBJ1-4): GAGVSQSPRYKVAKRGQDVALRCDPISGHVSLFWYQQALGQGPEFLTYFQNEAQLDKSGLPSDRFFAERPEGSVSTLKIQRTQQEDSAVYLCASSLRGQGFEKLFFGSGTQLSVL.

The chain couples TRBV24-1 to TRBJ2-5; D is possibly TRBD1 (6 bases). Trimming pared 3 bases from V and 5 bases from J, leaving 15 bases between. CDR1 is KGHDR, CDR2 SFDVKD, per germline. The CDR3 is 15 amino acids. CDR3 loop: CATSDRNRVRETQYF. CDR3 bases: TGTGCCACCAGTGATCGAAACAGGGTGCGGGAGACCCAGTACTTC.

J is TRBJ1-2 and V is TRBV25-1, with D possibly TRBD1 on 6 matching bases. V shed 6 bases and J shed 0 bases, with 8 bases lying between them. CDR3 size: 13 residues. Germline loops: CDR1 MGHDK, CDR2 SYGVNS. CDR3 loop: CASSRGANYGYTF. DNA for the CDR3: TGTGCCAGCAGCAGGGGAGCTAACTATGGCTACACCTTC.

The chain has TRBV9 and TRBJ2-5; 9 nucleotides agree with TRBD2. CDR1 and CDR2 from the germline V gene are SGDLS and YYNGEE. CDR3 size: 16 residues. V lost 2 bases to trimming and J lost 1 base; unmatched junction nucleotides: 6. The CDR3: CASSVDSGGLQETQYF. DNA for the CDR3: TGTGCCAGCAGCGTTGATAGCGGGGGACTCCAAGAGACCCAGTACTTC.

The chain joins TRBV27 to TRBJ2-7; TRBD2 matches 12 bases. The ends lost 10 bases at V and 6 bases at J; junction bases unmatched: 10. CDR3 length equals 14 residues. Germline CDR1 MNHEY, CDR2 SMNVEV (reference sequence). The CDR3 protein is CATARLAGAPEQYF. The DNA for the CDR3 is TGTGCCACCGCCCGACTAGCGGGAGCACCCGAGCAGTACTTC.

The chain joins TRBV14 to TRBJ1-2; 7 bases map to TRBD1. CDR3 size: 12 residues. The germline V gene encodes CDR1 SGHDN and CDR2 FVKESK. V lost 5 bases to trimming and J lost 8 bases; unmatched junction nucleotides: 5. In DNA, the CDR3 is TGTGCCAGCAGCACGGACAGGCCCGGCTACACCTTC. Protein: CASSTDRPGYTF.

As concerns this clone: The identical CDR3 is also encoded by other nucleotide sequences in the sample. The V call is TRBV2, the J call TRBJ1-2, with 7 bases aligning to TRBD1. CDR1 is SNHLY and CDR2 is FYNNEI in the germline V gene. This CDR3 has 12 amino acids. The J segment lost 8 bases and the V segment lost 6 bases, leaving 6 bases of the junction unmatched. This CDR3 reads CASSLTGDGYTF. CDR3 sequence (DNA): TGTGCCAGCAGCCTTACAGGGGACGGCTACACCTTC.

This chain connects TRBV27 to TRBJ1-1, with D perhaps TRBD1 (5 bases). The V and J ends lost 3 bases and 2 bases respectively, with 7 bases between them. The CDR3 is made up of 13 amino acids. CDR1 and CDR2 from the germline V gene are MNHEY and SMNVEV (reference sequence). The CDR3 DNA sequence: TGTGCCAGCAGTTTCAGGGTCAACACTGAAGCTTTCTTT. Translated, it gives CASSFRVNTEAFF.

This clone has a single count. V and J are TRBV7-9 and TRBJ1-2, with 10 bases identical to TRBD1. Germline CDR1 is SEHNR and CDR2 is FQNEAQ (reference sequence). The length of the CDR3 is 17 residues. V trimming: 5 bases; J trimming: 4 bases; junction bases outside the gene matches: 13. CDR3 coding DNA: TGTGCCAGCAGCGCGGGGACAGGGGCTACCTTCGTCTATGGCTACACCTTC. Amino acids: CASSAGTGATFVYGYTF. The full variable domain, with the rest looked up from reference TRBV7-9 and TRBJ1-2, is DTGVSQNPRHKITKRGQNVTFRCDPISEHNRLYWYRQTLGQGPEFLTYFQNEAQLEKSRLLSDRFSAERPKGSFSTLEIQRTEQGDSAMYLCASSAGTGATFVYGYTFGSGTRLTVV.

J is TRBJ2-1 and V is TRBV7-9; 7 bases are shared with TRBD2. CDR3 length: 15 residues. Germline-derived CDR1 and CDR2 are SEHNR and FQNEAQ (reference sequence). V was clipped by 4 bases and J by 7 bases; unmatched bases: 10. CDR3 DNA sequence: TGTGCCAGCAGCTCCCCCAGCGGGGACGGAAATGAGCAGTTCTTC. Amino acids: CASSSPSGDGNEQFF. Full variable domain (remainder filled in from reference TRBV7-9 and TRBJ2-1): DTGVSQNPRHKITKRGQNVTFRCDPISEHNRLYWYRQTLGQGPEFLTYFQNEAQLEKSRLLSDRFSAERPKGSFSTLEIQRTEQGDSAMYLCASSSPSGDGNEQFFGPGTRLTVL.

Here the CDR3 DNA reads TGTGCCAGCAGTTTCCTAGCGGACAGCTCCTACGAGCAGTACTTC. Protein product: CASSFLADSSYEQYF. The chain uses TRBV27 and TRBJ2-7, with a tentative D call TRBD2 (7 bases). Trimming pared 3 bases from V and 0 bases from J, leaving 12 bases between. The V gene's germline CDR1 is MNHEY and CDR2 SMNVEV (reference sequence). The CDR3 has 15 amino acids.

V and J are TRBV24-1 and TRBJ1-1; D unclear. The CDR3 is 13 amino acids. Trimming pared 4 bases from V and 8 bases from J, leaving 13 bases between. Germline V lookup: CDR1 KGHDR, CDR2 SFDVKD. In DNA, the CDR3 is TGTGCCACCAGTGAATCGTGGTCCCGGGAAGCTTTCTTT. Translating gives CATSESWSREAFF.

V and J are TRBV7-2 and TRBJ1-2; D gene unclear. The V and J ends lost 2 bases and 2 bases respectively, with 12 bases between them. The CDR3 sequence is 15 residues long. Germline V gives CDR1 SGHTA, CDR2 FQGNSA. CDR3 amino acids: CASSLSRQRNYGYTF. CDR3 nucleotides: TGTGCCAGCAGCTTATCGCGTCAGAGGAACTATGGCTACACCTTC.

This sequence joins TRBV6-5 and TRBJ2-7; possibly TRBD1 for D (6 bases). Deletions cut 7 bases from V and 5 bases from J, with 18 bases between. The germline V gene encodes CDR1 MNHEY and CDR2 SVGAGI. The length of the CDR3 is 14 residues. The chain's CDR3 is CASTSGGQTDEQYF. The CDR3 nucleotides are TGTGCCAGCACCTCTGGCGGACAGACTGACGAGCAGTACTTC.

V gene TRBV6-1 combines with J gene TRBJ1-2; D is unclear. Per germline, CDR1 MNHNS and CDR2 SASEGT. Trimming left V 0 bases short and J 6 bases short, with 8 bases between. The length of the CDR3 is 13 residues. The CDR3 coding sequence is TGTGCCAGCAGTGAAGCGCGGGTAAATGGCTACACCTTC. Encoded protein: CASSEARVNGYTF.

This chain uses TRBV7-8 with TRBJ1-2, with D possibly being TRBD1 (6 bases). The CDR3 has 13 residues. Trimming stripped 5 bases from V and 7 bases from J, with 14 bases between. Germline V gene lookup returns CDR1 SGHVS and CDR2 FQNEAQ. The CDR3 bases are TGTGCCAGCAGCGTACAGGGCGCAAGTGGCTACACCTTC. Amino acids: CASSVQGASGYTF.

Ten or more counts support this clone. The chain employs TRBV19 and TRBJ1-2; TRBD1 aligns across 10 bases. CDR1 is LNHDA, CDR2 SQIVND, per germline (reference sequence). J lost 0 bases, V lost 4 bases, and 8 bases had no gene match. The CDR3 runs 17 residues. The CDR3 DNA reads as TGTGCCAGTAGTACGCCGGGACAGGGGACGGCTAACTATGGCTACACCTTC. Translating gives CASSTPGQGTANYGYTF.

The chain uses TRBV6-6 and TRBJ1-5; TRBD1 aligns across 8 bases. The CDR3 is made up of 13 amino acids. V trimming: 10 bases; J trimming: 0 bases; junction bases outside the gene matches: 2. The germline V gene encodes CDR1 MNHNY and CDR2 SVGAGI (reference sequence). CDR3 residues: CAITGGSNQPQHF. Here the CDR3 DNA reads TGTGCCATAACAGGGGGTAGCAATCAGCCCCAGCATTTT.

As DNA, the CDR3 is TGTGCCAGCAGAACCCGGGACAGCCAAGAGACCCAGTACTTC. This translates into CASRTRDSQETQYF. The V and J genes are TRBV28 and TRBJ2-5; TRBD1 matches at 7 bases. The CDR3 sequence is 14 residues long. V was pared by 6 bases and J by 1 base, with 5 bases of the junction left unmatched. Germline loops: CDR1 MDHEN, CDR2 SYDVKM.

V usage is TRBV6-5 and J usage is TRBJ2-1; 9 nucleotides agree with TRBD2. The V and J ends lost 4 bases and 8 bases, in that order; junction bases with no gene match: 12. The CDR3 covers 16 residues. CDR1 and CDR2 (germline): MNHEY, SVGAGI. The CDR3 nucleotides are TGTGCCAGCAGTTTTGCGGGAGGGGCGGGGGCGCATGAGCAGTTCTTC. Protein sequence: CASSFAGGAGAHEQFF.

The rearrangement links TRBV6-2 or TRBV6-3 to TRBJ2-1, with D possibly TRBD2 on 6 matching bases. V was shortened by 6 bases and J by 5 bases, with 11 bases between the two germline ends. CDR3 length equals 13 residues. CDR1 MNHEY and CDR2 SVGEGT come from the germline V gene. The CDR3: CASSWGVDNEQFF. CDR3 DNA: TGTGCCAGCAGCTGGGGGGTCGACAATGAGCAGTTCTTC.

J is TRBJ2-7 and V is TRBV5-3; 7 bases fit TRBD1. TRBV5-3 is assigned to the ORF class and has an uncertain function. The trim removed 4 bases at V and 2 bases at J, leaving 21 bases unmatched. This CDR3 has 19 amino acids. Here the CDR3 reads CARSRRRQGPELSPYEQYF. Here the CDR3 DNA reads TGTGCCAGAAGCCGACGGCGACAGGGCCCCGAACTTTCGCCCTACGAGCAGTACTTC.

In DNA, the CDR3 is TGTGCCAGCAGCCGCAACAGGAATCCGACCTACGAGCAGTACTTC. It specifies CASSRNRNPTYEQYF. This chain uses TRBV11-2 with TRBJ2-7, with D possibly matching TRBD1 (5 bases). CDR3 length equals 15 residues. V was cut by 5 bases and J by 2 bases, with 16 bases left in between. Germline CDR1 is SGHAT and CDR2 is FQNNGV.

The rearrangement joins TRBV28 to TRBJ2-7, with D maybe TRBD2 (6 bases). The germline V and J ends were trimmed by 7 bases and 2 bases, with 15 bases remaining between them. Looked up from germline, CDR1 is MDHEN and CDR2 is SYDVKM. The CDR3 is made up of 14 amino acids. The CDR3, as DNA: TGTGCCAGCATGGTTAGCGGACAAGCCTACGAGCAGTACTTC. Its translation is CASMVSGQAYEQYF.

The rearrangement links TRBV4-1 to TRBJ1-4, with unresolved D. Between the trimmed V and J ends, which lost 0 bases and 0 bases, there was a span of 8 bases. The CDR3 length is 16 residues. Germline V CDR1 and CDR2: MGHRA, YSYEKL. CDR3 in amino acids: CASSQDFGTTNEKLFF. CDR3 DNA: TGCGCCAGCAGCCAAGATTTCGGGACAACTAATGAAAAACTGTTTTTT.

The chain has TRBV6-5 and TRBJ1-5; D not certain. V shed 2 bases and J shed 10 bases, with 12 bases lying between them. Germline-derived CDR1 and CDR2 are MNHEY and SVGAGI. The CDR3 totals 13 residues. CDR3 region: CASSYDRVYPQHF. The CDR3 DNA follows: TGTGCCAGCAGTTACGATCGGGTTTATCCCCAGCATTTT.

This clone has more than one count but fewer than ten. The chain employs TRBV5-4 and TRBJ2-7; 8 nucleotides match TRBD1. The V segment lost 4 bases and the J segment 1 base; nucleotides outside the gene matches: 4. From germline, CDR1 is SGHNT and CDR2 YYREEE (reference sequence). CDR3 size: 14 residues. CDR3: CASSHRTGSYEQYF. CDR3 coding DNA: TGTGCCAGCAGCCATAGGACAGGGTCCTACGAGCAGTACTTC.

CDR3 protein: CASSFTRQGLWQPQHF. The CDR3 DNA follows: TGTGCCAGCAGTTTCACCCGACAGGGGCTATGGCAGCCCCAGCATTTT. The J gene is TRBJ1-5, the V gene TRBV28; 8 bases are a match to TRBD1. Germline CDR1 is MDHEN and CDR2 is SYDVKM. The J segment lost 7 bases and the V segment lost 3 bases, leaving 11 bases of the junction unmatched. The CDR3 spans 16 residues.

The chain combines TRBV5-1 with TRBJ2-3; possible D gene TRBD2, 5 bases. V gave up 4 bases and J gave up 6 bases, with 12 bases separating them. The CDR3 loop spans 13 amino acids. The germline V gene encodes CDR1 SGHRS and CDR2 YFSETQ. The DNA for the CDR3 is TGCGCCAGCAGCCCGGACTTATTCGATACGCAGTATTTT. The encoded protein is CASSPDLFDTQYF. Looking up the rest from reference TRBV5-1 and TRBJ2-3 gives the full variable domain: KAGVTQTPRYLIKTRGQQVTLSCSPISGHRSVSWYQQTPGQGLQFLFEYFSETQRNKGNFPGRFSGRQFSNSRSEMNVSTLELGDSALYLCASSPDLFDTQYFGPGTRLTVL.

This clone has only one observation. This chain uses TRBV10-3 with TRBJ1-1, with 7 bases fitting TRBD1. Germline lookup yields CDR1 ENHRY and CDR2 SYGVKD. This CDR3 has 14 amino acids. V lost 11 bases, J lost 4 bases, and 13 bases stayed unmatched. CDR3 bases: TGTGCCGTAAGCCGACAGGGCCCAGCCACTGAAGCTTTCTTT. This codes for CAVSRQGPATEAFF.

A single count supports this clone. The rearrangement joins TRBV5-1 to TRBJ1-2, with 9 bases fitting TRBD1. J was trimmed by 5 bases and V by 4 bases; bases with no gene match: 6. CDR3 length equals 14 residues. Germline V CDR1 and CDR2: SGHRS, YFSETQ. CDR3 nucleotide sequence: TGCGCCAGCAGCGAACAGGGGGCGCGGTATGGCTACACCTTC. Translation gives CASSEQGARYGYTF. Full variable domain (missing parts from reference TRBV5-1 and TRBJ1-2): KAGVTQTPRYLIKTRGQQVTLSCSPISGHRSVSWYQQTPGQGLQFLFEYFSETQRNKGNFPGRFSGRQFSNSRSEMNVSTLELGDSALYLCASSEQGARYGYTFGSGTRLTVV.